This note documents a single T cell receptor beta chain sequence. The sample comes from a study of identifying expanded T cells in peripheral blood. The germline CDR1 and CDR2 sequences are LNHDA and SQIVND (reference sequence). J lost 4 bases, V lost 3 bases, and 9 bases had no gene match. CDR3 length: 16 amino acids. Generated by immunoSEQ multiplex PCR, the TCRdb table keeps only in-frame clones and is missing some. The sample has tens of thousands of clones, 70% to 90% seen once. This chain links TRBV19 with TRBJ2-7; 10 positions agree with TRBD2. The clonotype originates from a person aged 18 to 75 in good health. The sequencing sample was made of blood. The CDR3 here is CASSIRAGGGVYEQYF. CDR3 DNA sequence: TGTGCCAGTAGTATTAGAGCGGGAGGGGGAGTATACGAGCAGTACTTC.